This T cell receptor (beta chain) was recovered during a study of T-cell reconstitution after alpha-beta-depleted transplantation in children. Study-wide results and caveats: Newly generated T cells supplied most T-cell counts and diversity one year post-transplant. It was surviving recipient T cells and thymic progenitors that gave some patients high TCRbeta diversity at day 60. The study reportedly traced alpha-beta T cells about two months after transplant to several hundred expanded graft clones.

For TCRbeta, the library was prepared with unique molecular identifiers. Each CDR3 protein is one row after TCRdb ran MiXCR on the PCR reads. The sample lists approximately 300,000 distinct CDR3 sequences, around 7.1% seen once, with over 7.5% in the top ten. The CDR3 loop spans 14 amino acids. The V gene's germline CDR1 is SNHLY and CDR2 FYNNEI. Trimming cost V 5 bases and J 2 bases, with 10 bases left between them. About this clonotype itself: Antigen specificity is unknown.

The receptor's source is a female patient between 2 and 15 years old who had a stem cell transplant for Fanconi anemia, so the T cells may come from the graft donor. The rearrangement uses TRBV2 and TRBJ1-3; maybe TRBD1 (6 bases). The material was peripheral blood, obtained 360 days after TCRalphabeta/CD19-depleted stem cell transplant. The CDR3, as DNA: TGTGCCAGCAGTCCACAGGGCCCTGGAAACACCATATATTTT. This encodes CASSPQGPGNTIYF.